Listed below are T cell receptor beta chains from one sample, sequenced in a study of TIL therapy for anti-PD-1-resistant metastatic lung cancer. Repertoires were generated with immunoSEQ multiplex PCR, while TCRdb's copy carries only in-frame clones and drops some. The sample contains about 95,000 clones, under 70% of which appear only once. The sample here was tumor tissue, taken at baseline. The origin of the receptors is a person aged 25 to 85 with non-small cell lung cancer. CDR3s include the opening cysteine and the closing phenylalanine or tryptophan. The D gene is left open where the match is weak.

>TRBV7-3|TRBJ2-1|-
CASSLGPDEQFF
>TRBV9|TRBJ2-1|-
CASSVAGIPEQFF
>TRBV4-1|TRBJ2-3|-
CASSQSPVDTQYF
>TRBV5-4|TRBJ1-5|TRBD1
CASSWDRSQPQHF
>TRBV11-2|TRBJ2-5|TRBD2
CASSLGASGGHQETQYF
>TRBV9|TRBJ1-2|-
CASSGVRAGDIPNYGYTF
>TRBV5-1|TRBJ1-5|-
CGGRAEPQHF
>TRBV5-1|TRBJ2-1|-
CASSYRDRGIAGGLPGEQFF
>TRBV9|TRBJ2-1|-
CASSVRQGAGKYNEQFF
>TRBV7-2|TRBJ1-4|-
CASSLGSGGEKLFF
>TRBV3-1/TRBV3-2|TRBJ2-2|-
CASSQVTASYRELFF
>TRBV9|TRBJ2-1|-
CASSQGAEQFF
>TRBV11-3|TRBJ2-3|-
CASSLVGGVDTQYF
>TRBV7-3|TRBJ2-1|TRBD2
CASSLGPSSGSYNEQFF
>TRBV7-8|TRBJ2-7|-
CASSPREGFYEQYF
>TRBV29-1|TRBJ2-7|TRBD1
CSVGIAGTGSLEQYF
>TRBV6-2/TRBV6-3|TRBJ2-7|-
CASSYAYEQYF
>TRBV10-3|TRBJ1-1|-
CAISETRDGSNTEAFF
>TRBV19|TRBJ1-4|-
CASSIPGQGTNEKLFF